The T cell receptor beta chain under discussion was sequenced for a study of cytomegalovirus exposure and HLA in healthy donors. J lost 3 bases, V lost 5 bases, and 2 bases had no gene match. CDR3 size: 13 residues. Germline assignment: CDR1 MNHEY and CDR2 SMNVEV (reference sequence). Both 60 Vbeta primers and 13 Jbeta primers went into the PCR. Measured with immunoSEQ multiplex PCR; TCRdb has only the in-frame clones, and not every one. Of 150,000 to 200,000 clones detected, roughly 79% appear once; the ten largest clones hold just under 1%. Sample: PBMCs. The rearrangement joins TRBV27 to TRBJ2-5; the match to TRBD1 covers 8 bases. The origin of this receptor is a woman in her forties or fifties in good health and CMV-seropositive. The CDR3 DNA reads TGTGCCAGCAGTCGACAGGGGAAAGAGACCCAGTACTTC. As protein: CASSRQGKETQYF.